Here is one T cell receptor beta chain with its context. The data stem from a study of T cell repertoires in cytomegalovirus infection. Turning to the study itself: Based on public TCR beta signatures, there were indications of CMV infection and of a matching HLA type.

TCRdb used MiXCR to reprocess the reads, holding one entry per CDR3 protein. Among around 280,000 distinct CDR3 sequences, around 10% were seen once, and the ten largest hold about 2.3%. Germline CDR1 reads SQVTM; CDR2 reads ANQGSEA. This CDR3 has 15 residues. V was shortened by 8 bases and J by 9 bases, with 23 bases between the two germline ends. The V call is TRBV29-1, the J call TRBJ1-6, with D unresolved. The sample was PBMCs. The TCR originated in a human donor in good health (CMV status not recorded). Some clones in this sample may be carry-over from other donors' samples. The CDR3 sequence is CSPEPGAAGISPLHF. CDR3 nucleotides: TGCAGCCCGGAACCCGGCGCCGCTGGGATTTCACCCCTCCACTTT.